Sequencing of this T cell receptor (beta chain) was carried out in a study of blood T cells in healthy people across ages. Study outcomes and limitations: Reliance upon unsorted PBMCs precluded definitive naive versus antigen-experienced comparison.

Primed by a sample-barcoded 5' primer and a J-beta primer mix, a second PCR proceeded for about 6 to 12 cycles. Sequencing of every sample gave 2.5 million or more CDR3-containing paired-end reads. TCRdb reprocessed the 5' RACE reads via MiXCR and lists one record per CDR3 protein. The table shows 1.5 million to 2 million distinct CDR3 sequences, with less than 50% occurring only once. Trimming cost V 5 bases and J 2 bases; bases outside gene matches: 8. CDR1 is SGHAT and CDR2 is FQNNGV in the germline V gene. This CDR3 comprises 17 residues. Turning to this clonotype: No antigen is known for it.

The source of this sequence is a woman between 40 and 55 years old in good health. The genes are TRBV11-2 and TRBJ2-7; 14 bases are a match to TRBD2. Sequencing was carried out using blood. The CDR3 is CASSAGLAGGETYEQYF. The CDR3 coding sequence is TGTGCCAGCAGCGCTGGACTAGCGGGGGGCGAGACCTACGAGCAGTACTTC.